This T cell receptor (beta chain) derives from a study of radiotherapy plus CTLA-4 blockade in lung cancer. The repertoire was sequenced with immunoSEQ multiplex PCR; TCRdb's copy has only in-frame clones and lacks some. The sample includes about 73,000 clones, around 90% of them seen just once. Treatment of patients with chemo-refractory metastatic non-small-cell lung cancer consisted of focal radiation plus CTLA-4 blockade with ipilimumab. Study-wide points: It was early blood T cell clone dynamics, with interferon-beta, that reportedly best predicted response. Subsequent to radiotherapy plus ipilimumab, tumor-derived TCR clones underwent expansion in blood.

About this clone: What it binds is not known.

Per germline, CDR1 SGHNT and CDR2 YYREEE (reference sequence). V shed 3 bases and J 11 bases; nucleotides not matched to a gene: 8. The CDR3 is 15 amino acids. The material was peripheral blood, obtained from a patient treated with radiotherapy plus ipilimumab. This clonotype originated in a human donor with non-small cell lung cancer that progressed on radiotherapy plus ipilimumab. The chain recombines TRBV5-4 with TRBJ2-1, with TRBD2 matching 13 bases. The CDR3 DNA reads TGTGCCAGCAGCTCGGGACTAGCGGGAAACGACCAGCAGTTCTTC. It is translated as CASSSGLAGNDQQFF.